This T cell receptor beta chain came from a study of cytomegalovirus exposure and HLA in healthy donors. Background on the study: One earlier analysis, a look at roughly 170 million T cells, found fewer than 140 million unique TCR beta sequences.

In regard to this clone: The target antigen is unknown.

PCR involved 60 Vbeta and 13 Jbeta primers. Only in-frame clones appear in the TCRdb table, and some are missing; sequencing was by immunoSEQ multiplex PCR. The sample holds 45,000 to 65,000 clones; roughly 73% are singletons and the top ten take 2.5% to 3%. Germline values: CDR1 MNHNS, CDR2 SASEGT. V was pared by 2 bases and J by 3 bases, with 10 bases between. The CDR3 is 14 residues long. Findings and caveats of the study: Reported performance of the classifier showed diagnosis of cytomegalovirus status with high specificity and sensitivity. Common viral pathogens were later found to be apparently linked to several of the most significant clusters. According to an earlier analysis, most TCR beta V segments yielded productive rearrangements about 90% or about 30% of the time.

The genes are TRBV6-1 and TRBJ1-1, with D possibly matching TRBD1 (5 bases). Sequenced input: PBMCs. This clonotype was obtained from a woman between 40 and 50 years old in good health and CMV-seropositive. The CDR3 DNA sequence: TGTGCCAGCAGTGAACTTTTACAGGACACTGAAGCTTTCTTT. It encodes CASSELLQDTEAFF.